What follows are 8 T cell receptor beta chains derived from one specimen sequenced in a study of human T cells and chemical hapten exposure. Each CDR3 protein gets one entry after TCRdb re-called the RACE reads with MiXCR. Of 340,000 or so distinct CDR3 sequences listed, about 7% are singletons. The time point is: patch test 1, 2 weeks after DPC sensitization. Treatment meaning: therapeutic diphenylcyclopropenone sensitization with weekly scalp DPC. Sequencing used whole blood, obtained in connection with sensitization to the hapten diphenylcyclopropenone (DPC). The receptors derive from a woman between 18 and 30 years old with alopecia areata. Some clones in this sample may be carry-over from other donors' samples.

This clonotype has at least ten counts. The gene calls are TRBV12-3 or TRBV12-4 and TRBJ1-1; no definite D call. The germline V and J ends were trimmed by 7 bases and 10 bases, with 16 bases remaining between them. This CDR3 spans 12 amino acids. The CDR3 here is CASTREGVAAFF. CDR3 in DNA: TGTGCCAGCACCCGAGAGGGTGTCGCAGCTTTCTTT.

This clonotype was seen at least ten times. The chain uses TRBV5-5 and TRBJ1-2, with 11 bases fitting TRBD1. J was trimmed by 3 bases and V by 5 bases; bases with no gene match: 6. The germline gives CDR1 SGHKS, CDR2 YYEKEE (reference sequence). CDR3 length: 15 residues. The CDR3 DNA is TGTGCCAGCAGGCCGGACAGGGGGCAGGACTATGGCTACACCTTC. Translating it yields CASRPDRGQDYGYTF. The variable domain in full, completed from reference TRBV5-5 and TRBJ1-2, reads DAGVTQSPTHLIKTRGQQVTLRCSPISGHKSVSWYQQVLGQGPQFIFQYYEKEERGRGNFPDRFSARQFPNYSSELNVNALLLGDSALYLCASRPDRGQDYGYTFGSGTRLTVV.

This clonotype has more than one count but fewer than ten. This sequence joins TRBV7-9 and TRBJ1-1; possible D gene TRBD1, 6 bases. V was clipped by 4 bases and J by 5 bases, with 14 bases between them. Per the germline V gene, CDR1 is SEHNR and CDR2 is FQNEAQ (reference sequence). The CDR3 covers 14 residues. The CDR3 loop is CASSSTNRDTEAFF. CDR3 in DNA: TGTGCCAGCAGCTCGACGAACAGGGATACTGAAGCTTTCTTT. Based on the CDR3 plus reference TRBV7-9 and TRBJ1-1, the full variable domain is DTGVSQNPRHKITKRGQNVTFRCDPISEHNRLYWYRQTLGQGPEFLTYFQNEAQLEKSRLLSDRFSAERPKGSFSTLEIQRTEQGDSAMYLCASSSTNRDTEAFFGQGTRLTVV.

V and J are TRBV7-9 and TRBJ2-7, with 7 bases that match TRBD1. V was pared by 1 base and J by 2 bases, with 5 bases of the junction left unmatched. CDR3 size: 15 residues. Germline-derived CDR1 and CDR2 are SEHNR and FQNEAQ (reference sequence). The CDR3 here is CASSLGTGHPYEQYF. The CDR3 DNA reads as TGTGCCAGCAGCTTAGGGACAGGTCACCCCTACGAGCAGTACTTC.

This clonotype showed up just a few times. J is TRBJ2-2 and V is TRBV29-1, with D possibly being TRBD1 (5 bases). The length of the CDR3 is 14 residues. CDR1 and CDR2 (germline): SQVTM, ANQGSEA. The V gene lost 5 bases and the J gene lost 3 bases, with 13 bases spanning the gap. The CDR3 protein is CSVSGYEDTGELFF. Here the CDR3 DNA reads TGCAGCGTTTCAGGGTATGAGGACACCGGGGAGCTGTTTTTT.

This clonotype was counted between two and nine times. The genes are TRBV5-5 and TRBJ1-5, with D unclear. CDR1 is SGHKS, CDR2 YYEKEE, per germline (reference sequence). The V and J ends lost 2 bases and 7 bases respectively, with 19 bases between them. The CDR3 covers 16 residues. For the CDR3, the DNA is TGTGCCAGCAGCTTTCTCCACAGATCCCCTGGGCAGCCCCAGCATTTT. Amino acid sequence: CASSFLHRSPGQPQHF. The full variable domain, in which reference TRBV5-5 and TRBJ1-5 provide the parts outside the CDR3, is DAGVTQSPTHLIKTRGQQVTLRCSPISGHKSVSWYQQVLGQGPQFIFQYYEKEERGRGNFPDRFSARQFPNYSSELNVNALLLGDSALYLCASSFLHRSPGQPQHFGDGTRLSIL.

This chain uses TRBV6-5 with TRBJ1-6; 7 bases align to TRBD1. Trimming at V came to 7 bases and at J to 4 bases, leaving 4 bases not matched to a gene. Germline V gives CDR1 MNHEY, CDR2 SVGAGI. The CDR3 runs 14 residues. The CDR3 spells CASTPGQYNSPLHF. CDR3 DNA: TGTGCCAGCACTCCGGGACAGTATAATTCACCCCTCCACTTT.

The CDR3 spells CASSRGGLTDTQYF. In DNA, the CDR3 is TGTGCCAGCAGTCGCGGGGGGCTCACAGATACGCAGTATTTT. The chain has TRBV6-2 or TRBV6-3 and TRBJ2-3; TRBD2 matches 8 bases. Trimming at V came to 5 bases and at J to 2 bases, leaving 3 bases not matched to a gene. The CDR3 spans 14 residues. The V gene's germline CDR1 is MNHEY and CDR2 SVGEGT.